This T cell receptor beta chain comes out of a study of blood T cell repertoires in COVID-19. Study in general: There were acute and convalescent COVID-19 samples, and they came from the United States, Italy and Spain.

TCRdb's copy holds only in-frame clones and misses some; the assay was immunoSEQ multiplex PCR. Here the sample spans hundreds of thousands of clones, roughly 89% being singletons. This clone appeared a single time. This TCR derives from a woman aged 25-40 years with active or convalescent COVID-19. Source material: peripheral blood.

CDR3 DNA: TGTGCCAGCAGCCAAGATGGCACAGTTGGGACTAATGAAAAACTGTTTTTT. Protein: CASSQDGTVGTNEKLFF. V gene TRBV4-2 combines with J gene TRBJ1-4; D not certain. The V gene lost 0 bases and the J gene lost 2 bases, with 13 bases spanning the gap. CDR3 size: 17 residues. Germline V gene sequence: CDR1 LGHNA, CDR2 YNFKEQ.